The 27 T cell receptor beta chains given below trace back to one sample, sequenced in a study of cytomegalovirus exposure and HLA in healthy donors. Use of 60 Vbeta and 13 Jbeta primers characterized the PCR. The method was immunoSEQ multiplex PCR; TCRdb's version includes in-frame clones alone and lacks a portion of them. The table shows about 200,000 clones, with 82% occurring only once. The sample was PBMCs. Every receptor here comes from a woman in her 40s in good health and CMV-seronegative.

The V and J genes are TRBV27 and TRBJ2-7; TRBD1 matches 11 bases. The CDR3 loop spans 13 amino acids. V lost 7 bases to trimming and J lost 6 bases; unmatched junction nucleotides: 5. Germline lookup yields CDR1 MNHEY and CDR2 SMNVEV (reference sequence). The CDR3, as DNA: TGTGCCAGCACCCCGGACAGGGGGCGCGAGCAGTACTTC. It is translated as CASTPDRGREQYF.

This clone appeared once. The gene calls are TRBV28 and TRBJ2-1; tentative D call: TRBD2 (5 bases). CDR3 length equals 15 residues. Trimming removed 1 base from V and 4 bases from J, with 11 bases in between. Per the germline V gene, CDR1 is MDHEN and CDR2 is SYDVKM. The DNA for the CDR3 is TGTGCCAGCAGTTTATTGCGGCGGGCATACAATGAGCAGTTCTTC. Its protein is CASSLLRRAYNEQFF.

CDR3 in amino acids: CASSLIGRVRSNEQFF. The DNA for the CDR3 is TGTGCCAGCAGCTTAATTGGGAGGGTAAGGTCCAATGAGCAGTTCTTC. V usage is TRBV7-3 and J usage is TRBJ2-1, with 7 nucleotides matching TRBD2. The CDR3 sequence is 16 residues long. Trimming cost V 1 base and J 6 bases; bases outside gene matches: 9. CDR1 is SGHTA, CDR2 FQGTGA, per germline.

V gene TRBV28 combines with J gene TRBJ2-3; D remains ambiguous. V was shortened by 10 bases and J by 1 base, with 3 bases between the two germline ends. CDR1 is MDHEN and CDR2 is SYDVKM in the germline V gene. The CDR3 is 10 residues long. The CDR3 nucleotides are TGTGCCACGGGCACAGATACGCAGTATTTT. Translation: CATGTDTQYF.

The V gene is TRBV28, the J gene TRBJ1-1; 7 bases are shared with TRBD1. From germline, CDR1 is MDHEN and CDR2 SYDVKM. V shed 6 bases and J 4 bases; nucleotides not matched to a gene: 8. This CDR3 spans 14 amino acids. The chain's CDR3 is CASSSGGIATEAFF. For the CDR3, the DNA is TGTGCCAGCAGCTCAGGGGGTATCGCCACTGAAGCTTTCTTT.

The chain uses TRBV9 and TRBJ2-1; 13 bases align to TRBD2. With V trimmed by 0 bases and J by 5 bases, 8 bases remained unmatched. Germline CDR1 reads SGDLS; CDR2 reads YYNGEE. The CDR3 is 18 amino acids. Here the CDR3 reads CASSVAPPTSGGNNEQFF. In DNA, the CDR3 is TGTGCCAGCAGCGTAGCCCCTCCGACTAGCGGGGGGAACAATGAGCAGTTCTTC.

In this sample, this clone turned up once. The chain combines TRBV7-9 with TRBJ2-5, with D perhaps matching TRBD1 (6 bases). Germline loops: CDR1 SEHNR, CDR2 FQNEAQ (reference sequence). The CDR3 extends over 14 amino acids. V was trimmed by 2 bases and J by 1 base, leaving 8 bases between them. Here the CDR3 DNA reads TGTGCCAGCAGCTTAATGGGGGCCCAAGAGACCCAGTACTTC. Protein product: CASSLMGAQETQYF.

The gene calls are TRBV13 and TRBJ2-1; 8 nucleotides match TRBD1. The CDR3 runs 16 residues. Unmatched junction bases numbered 10, after V lost 5 bases and J lost 4 bases. Germline loops: CDR1 PRHDT, CDR2 FYEKMQ (reference sequence). CDR3 in DNA: TGTGCCAGCAGCCTCATCAGGGGGCAAGGGTACAATGAGCAGTTCTTC. This translates into CASSLIRGQGYNEQFF. The variable domain in full, with the rest retrieved from reference TRBV13 and TRBJ2-1, is AAGVIQSPRHLIKEKRETATLKCYPIPRHDTVYWYQQGPGQDPQFLISFYEKMQSDKGSIPDRFSAQQFSDYHSELNMSSLELGDSALYFCASSLIRGQGYNEQFFGPGTRLTVL.

The chain links TRBV7-9 to TRBJ2-3; 14 nucleotides align to TRBD2. Germline lookup yields CDR1 SEHNR and CDR2 FQNEAQ (reference sequence). CDR3 length equals 13 residues. J gave up 14 bases and V 5 bases, and 6 bases lay outside the gene matches. The CDR3 sequence: CASSPRLAGGRYF. CDR3 DNA sequence: TGTGCCAGCAGCCCCAGACTAGCGGGAGGGAGGTATTTT.

This clone was seen a few times. The chain has TRBV4-2 and TRBJ2-2, with TRBD2 as a possible D gene (6 bases). The CDR3 has 16 residues. The germline V and J ends were trimmed by 4 bases and 3 bases, with 15 bases remaining between them. The germline CDR1 and CDR2 sequences are LGHNA and YNFKEQ. CDR3 in DNA: TGTGCCAGCAGCCCCGGGGACGGGAGTCACACCGGGGAGCTGTTTTTT. Residues: CASSPGDGSHTGELFF.

The V gene is TRBV18, the J gene TRBJ1-1; 11 bases are shared with TRBD1. This CDR3 comprises 16 residues. V gave up 4 bases and J gave up 4 bases; unmatched junction bases: 8. In germline, CDR1 is KGHSH, CDR2 LQKENI. DNA for the CDR3: TGTGCCAGCTCACTATATACCGGGACAGGGGGCACTGAAGCTTTCTTT. The encoded protein is CASSLYTGTGGTEAFF.

V and J are TRBV7-9 and TRBJ2-3, with D possibly being TRBD2 (7 bases). Between the trimmed V and J ends, which lost 3 bases and 5 bases, there was a span of 12 bases. The CDR3 has 14 amino acids. CDR1 SEHNR and CDR2 FQNEAQ come from the germline V gene (reference sequence). The CDR3 DNA follows: TGTGCCAGCAGCTTCGGGGGGCATGGAGATACGCAGTATTTT. This codes for CASSFGGHGDTQYF.

This clone appeared a few times. J is TRBJ1-6 and V is TRBV6-1; D is uncertain. This CDR3 comprises 15 residues. The germline V and J ends were trimmed by 7 bases and 2 bases, with 12 bases remaining between them. Germline V gene data show CDR1 as MNHNS and CDR2 as SASEGT. CDR3 nucleotide sequence: TGTGCCAGCAAATTTCAGGATACCTATAATTCACCCCTCCACTTT. It translates to CASKFQDTYNSPLHF.

The chain combines TRBV28 with TRBJ1-4; D might be TRBD1 (6 bases). From germline, CDR1 is MDHEN and CDR2 SYDVKM. V was clipped by 1 base and J by 13 bases, with 10 bases between them. The length of the CDR3 is 12 residues. The CDR3 sequence is CASSLSDRALFF. The CDR3 DNA follows: TGTGCCAGCAGTTTATCGGACAGAGCACTGTTTTTT. Full variable domain (missing parts from reference TRBV28 and TRBJ1-4): DVKVTQSSRYLVKRTGEKVFLECVQDMDHENMFWYRQDPGLGLRLIYFSYDVKMKEKGDIPEGYSVSREKKERFSLILESASTNQTSMYLCASSLSDRALFFGSGTQLSVL.

The J gene is TRBJ2-4, the V gene TRBV4-1, with 10 bases aligning to TRBD2. V shed 1 base and J 0 bases; nucleotides not matched to a gene: 3. Germline values: CDR1 MGHRA, CDR2 YSYEKL. The CDR3 is made up of 17 amino acids. CDR3 loop: CASSQGSGRSAKNIQYF. The CDR3 region has the DNA TGCGCCAGCAGCCAAGGTAGCGGGAGGTCAGCCAAAAACATTCAGTACTTC.

The chain is built from TRBV7-2 and TRBJ2-4; 7 bases map to TRBD1. Germline loops: CDR1 SGHTA, CDR2 FQGNSA. The CDR3 has 16 residues. Germline trimming cut 5 bases from V and 0 bases from J; bases unmatched to any gene: 7. This CDR3 reads CASSTGQVLAKNIQYF. In DNA form, the CDR3 reads TGTGCCAGCAGCACTGGACAGGTTCTAGCCAAAAACATTCAGTACTTC. Complete variable domain (other parts from reference TRBV7-2 and TRBJ2-4): GAGVSQSPSNKVTEKGKDVELRCDPISGHTALYWYRQSLGQGLEFLIYFQGNSAPDKSGLPSDRFSAERTGGSVSTLTIQRTQQEDSAVYLCASSTGQVLAKNIQYFGAGTRLSVL.

The rearrangement uses TRBV30 and TRBJ2-3, with 11 bases that match TRBD1. This CDR3 comprises 12 residues. V dropped 6 bases and J dropped 7; count of bases not matched to a gene: 3. Germline V gene lookup returns CDR1 GTSNPN and CDR2 SVGIG (reference sequence). CDR3 in amino acids: CACRDRGNTQYF. In nucleotides, the CDR3 is TGTGCCTGCCGGGACAGGGGGAATACGCAGTATTTT.

This clone has just one count. V is TRBV27 and J is TRBJ2-3; 11 bases are shared with TRBD2. Germline V CDR1 and CDR2: MNHEY, SMNVEV (reference sequence). The CDR3 sequence is 15 residues long. The V segment lost 2 bases and the J segment 3 bases; nucleotides outside the gene matches: 1. The CDR3 DNA follows: TGTGCCAGCAGTTTAGGGACTAGCGGTACAGATACGCAGTATTTT. The encoded protein is CASSLGTSGTDTQYF.

This rearrangement joins TRBV4-1 to TRBJ2-7; TRBD2 matches 11 bases. The CDR3 extends over 13 amino acids. Germline CDR1 MGHRA, CDR2 YSYEKL. Unmatched junction bases numbered 3, after V lost 6 bases and J lost 5 bases. CDR3 loop: CASRGLAENEQYF. In DNA, the CDR3 is TGCGCCAGCAGGGGACTAGCGGAAAACGAGCAGTACTTC.

The chain is built from TRBV21-1 and TRBJ2-1; the DNA was not used to check the table's D call, TRBD2. TRBV21-1 is a pseudogene segment. This CDR3 is 13 amino acids long. CDR3 residues: CARQPGTSNEQFF. In DNA, the CDR3 is TGTGCCAGGCAACCCGGGACTAGCAATGAGCAGTTCTTC.

The chain uses TRBV10-3 and TRBJ1-2, with unresolved D. The CDR3 consists of 14 residues. Germline CDR1 and CDR2: ENHRY and SYGVKD. Between the trimmed V and J ends, which lost 4 bases and 6 bases, there was a span of 15 bases. CDR3 bases: TGTGCCATCAGTGCATCGGGAGCATCTCATGGCTACACCTTC. Translation gives CAISASGASHGYTF.

The rearrangement links TRBV7-9 to TRBJ2-7, with a possible D match to TRBD1 (6 bases). V was cut by 1 base and J by 5 bases, with 15 bases left in between. CDR1 is SEHNR and CDR2 is FQNEAQ in the germline V gene (reference sequence). This CDR3 has 15 residues. This CDR3 reads CASSLGAGAMNEQYF. As DNA, the CDR3 is TGTGCCAGCAGCTTAGGGGCAGGGGCTATGAACGAGCAGTACTTC.

This sequence joins TRBV19 and TRBJ1-5; the D gene is possibly TRBD1 (6 bases). In germline, CDR1 is LNHDA, CDR2 SQIVND (reference sequence). This CDR3 is 16 amino acids long. Trimming stripped 10 bases from V and 3 bases from J, with 22 bases between. As DNA, the CDR3 is TGTGCCACCCTACCGACGAGGGGGATATCCAATCAGCCCCAGCATTTT. Translated, it gives CATLPTRGISNQPQHF.

This clone occurred a few times. The chain has TRBV5-1 and TRBJ2-7; D ambiguous. The CDR3 contains 15 residues. Germline CDR1 is SGHRS and CDR2 is YFSETQ. V was clipped by 1 base and J by 2 bases, with 13 bases between them. The chain's CDR3 is CASSLIAEPTYEQYF. DNA of the CDR3: TGCGCCAGCAGCTTGATTGCGGAACCTACCTACGAGCAGTACTTC.

V is TRBV30 and J is TRBJ1-3; a possible D gene is TRBD1 (6 bases). With 5 bases removed from V and 4 bases from J, the gap between germline ends came to 12 bases. Looked up from germline, CDR1 is GTSNPN and CDR2 is SVGIG (reference sequence). CDR3 size: 13 residues. Written as DNA, the CDR3 is TGTGCCTGGGCTATCGGACAGGGAAACACCATATATTTT. This gives the protein CAWAIGQGNTIYF.

The table lists this clone with a count of one. The chain carries TRBV5-4 and TRBJ2-3, with 14 bases matching TRBD2. Germline CDR1 and CDR2: SGHNT and YYREEE (reference sequence). V shed 4 bases and J 5 bases; nucleotides not matched to a gene: 3. There are 15 residues in the CDR3. CDR3 nucleotide sequence: TGTGCCAGCAGCAAAGGGACTAGCGGGAGAGATACGCAGTATTTT. Its translation is CASSKGTSGRDTQYF.

The chain recombines TRBV29-1 with TRBJ1-1, with a weak D call TRBD1 (6 bases). This CDR3 comprises 14 residues. CDR1 is SQVTM and CDR2 is ANQGSEA in the germline V gene. With 4 bases removed from V and 5 bases from J, the gap between germline ends came to 17 bases. CDR3 protein: CSVGLQGIWTEAFF. The CDR3 DNA reads as TGCAGCGTTGGGCTACAGGGAATTTGGACTGAAGCTTTCTTT.